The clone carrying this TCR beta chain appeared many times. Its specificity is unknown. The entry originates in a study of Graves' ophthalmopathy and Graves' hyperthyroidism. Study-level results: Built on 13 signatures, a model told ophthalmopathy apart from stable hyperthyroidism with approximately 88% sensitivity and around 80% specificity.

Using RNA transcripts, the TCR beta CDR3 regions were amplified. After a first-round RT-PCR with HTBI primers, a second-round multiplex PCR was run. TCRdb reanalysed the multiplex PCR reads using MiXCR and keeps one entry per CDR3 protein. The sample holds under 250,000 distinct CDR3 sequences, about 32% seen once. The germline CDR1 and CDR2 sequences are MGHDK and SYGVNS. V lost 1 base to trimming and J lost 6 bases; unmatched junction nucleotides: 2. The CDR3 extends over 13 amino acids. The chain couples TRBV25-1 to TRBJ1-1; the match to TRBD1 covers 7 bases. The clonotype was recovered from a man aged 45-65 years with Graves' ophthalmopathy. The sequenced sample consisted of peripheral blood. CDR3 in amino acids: CASSELGGPEAFF. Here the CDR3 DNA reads TGTGCCAGCAGTGAATTAGGGGGCCCTGAAGCTTTCTTT.